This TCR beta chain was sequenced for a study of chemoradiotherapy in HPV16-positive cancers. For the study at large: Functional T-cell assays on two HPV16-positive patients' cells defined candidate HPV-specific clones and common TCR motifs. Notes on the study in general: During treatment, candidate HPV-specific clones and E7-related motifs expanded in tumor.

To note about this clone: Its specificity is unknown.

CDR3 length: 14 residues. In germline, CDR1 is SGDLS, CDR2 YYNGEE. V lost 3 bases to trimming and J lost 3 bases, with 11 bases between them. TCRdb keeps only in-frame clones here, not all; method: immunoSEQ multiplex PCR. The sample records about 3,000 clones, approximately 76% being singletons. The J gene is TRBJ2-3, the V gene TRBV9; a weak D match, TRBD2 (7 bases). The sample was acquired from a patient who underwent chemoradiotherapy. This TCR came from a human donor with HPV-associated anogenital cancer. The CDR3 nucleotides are TGTGCCAGCAGCGGGGGGGGGCGGACAGATACGCAGTATTTT. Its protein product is CASSGGGRTDTQYF. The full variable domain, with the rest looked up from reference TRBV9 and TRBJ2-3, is DSGVTQTPKHLITATGQRVTLRCSPRSGDLSVYWYQQSLDQGLQFLIQYYNGEERAKGNILERFSAQQFPDLHSELNLSSLELGDSALYFCASSGGGRTDTQYFGPGTRLTVL.